This T cell receptor (beta chain) was obtained from a study of CXCR3-negative and CXCR3-positive naive CD8 T cells. Points from the study as a whole: Naive CXCR3-positive and CXCR3-negative cells shared similar TRBV-TRBJ usage, unlike memory cells. A higher hydrophobicity marked the TRB CDR3s of CXCR3-positive naive cells versus CXCR3-negative naive cells. Memory CD8+ cells showed much lower diversity, while both naive subsets displayed comparably high diversity.

cDNA libraries for TRB were generated by 5' RACE incorporating UMI labels. Following a re-call of the 5' RACE reads, TCRdb has one entry per CDR3 protein and lacks DNA. This table lists 100,000 to 150,000 distinct CDR3 sequences. Regarding this clonotype: Its specificity is not known.

The CDR3 is 15 amino acids. In germline, CDR1 is MNHNY, CDR2 SVGAGI (reference sequence). V usage is TRBV6-6 and J usage is TRBJ2-7; no DNA is available, so the TRBD1 call from TCRdb remains unchecked. The clonotype originates from a human donor in good health. Some clones in this sample may be carry-over from other donors' samples. Material for sequencing was naive CXCR3- CD8+ T cells from blood. Sample subset: CD45RO-CCR7+CD27+CD95- naive CD8+ T cells lacking CXCR3 (TNR3-). The CDR3: CASSETGRSSYEQYF.